The clone carrying this TCR beta chain has only a few counts. Antigen unknown. This sample was taken from a study of beta chain features in type 1 diabetes. In the study overall: In age, gender and cell yields, patients were similar to healthy donors. General study findings and limits: TCRB CDR3s were moderately but significantly shorter in Type 1 diabetes patients in all four CD4+ subsets.

As every portion of the isolated RNA was reverse transcribed, the sequencing read expressed TCRB transcripts. Naive, central memory and regulatory T cell samples came to a mean of approximately 3.57 million reads. Sequencing used immunoSEQ multiplex PCR; TCRdb keeps in-frame clones, though not all of them. This sample yields a few hundred thousand clones, of which 10% to 15% are seen a single time; around 0.02% belongs to the top ten. CDR3 size: 16 residues. Per germline, CDR1 SEHNR and CDR2 FQNEAQ (reference sequence). V shed 4 bases, J shed 8 bases, and the junction held 12 bases outside the gene matches.

V usage is TRBV7-9 and J usage is TRBJ1-2, with TRBD1 matching 11 bases. Sequencing was done on a sample of naive CD4+ T cells from blood. This TCR derives from a man aged 18 to 35 in good health. The CDR3 bases are TGTGCCAGCAGCTCAGTTCCCGGACAGGGGGCTGTAGGCTACACCTTC. It is translated as CASSSVPGQGAVGYTF.